Each of the 29 T cell receptor beta chains below was sequenced from the same sample in a study of shared clonotypes between healthy human individuals. Profiled with immunoSEQ multiplex PCR; TCRdb holds only in-frame clones, not every one. The sample yields a few hundred thousand clones, about 69% seen once. The sample comprised memory CD4+ T cells sorted from blood. Documented subset: CD45RA-negative fraction. These TCRs come from a man aged 25 to 40 in good health.

CDR3 nucleotides: TGTGCCAGCAGCTTAGCCTCTAGTAGCTCCTACGAGCAGTACTTC. This sequence encodes CASSLASSSSYEQYF. The gene calls are TRBV7-2 and TRBJ2-7; D unresolved. Trimming pared 0 bases from V and 0 bases from J, leaving 9 bases between. The CDR3 contains 15 residues. Germline V gene lookup returns CDR1 SGHTA and CDR2 FQGNSA.

This rearrangement joins TRBV7-9 to TRBJ2-5; 7 nucleotides agree with TRBD1. Germline CDR1 SEHNR, CDR2 FQNEAQ (reference sequence). Trimming at V came to 1 base and at J to 3 bases, leaving 5 bases not matched to a gene. CDR3 length: 15 amino acids. CDR3 region: CASSLVGDREETQYF. DNA of the CDR3: TGTGCCAGCAGCTTAGTAGGTGACAGGGAAGAGACCCAGTACTTC.

The chain uses TRBV11-1 and TRBJ1-2; a possible D gene is TRBD1 (6 bases). The length of the CDR3 is 15 residues. The V and J ends lost 5 bases and 4 bases respectively, with 17 bases between them. In germline, CDR1 is SGHAT, CDR2 FQDESV (reference sequence). The CDR3 DNA follows: TGTGCCAGCAGCCGACCGGGGGCCACCACCTATGGCTACACCTTC. It encodes CASSRPGATTYGYTF.

The chain combines TRBV5-6 with TRBJ1-4; TRBD1 is a possible D gene (5 bases). The CDR3 totals 15 residues. Looked up from germline, CDR1 is SGHDT and CDR2 is YYEEEE. V shed 4 bases and J shed 6 bases, with 16 bases lying between them. The CDR3 reads CASSPPLGQDEKLFF. CDR3 bases: TGTGCCAGCAGCCCCCCGTTGGGGCAGGATGAAAAACTGTTTTTT. The variable domain in full, with the rest retrieved from reference TRBV5-6 and TRBJ1-4, is DAGVTQSPTHLIKTRGQQVTLRCSPKSGHDTVSWYQQALGQGPQFIFQYYEEEERQRGNFPDRFSGHQFPNYSSELNVNALLLGDSALYLCASSPPLGQDEKLFFGSGTQLSVL.

This clone was observed many times. The rearrangement links TRBV10-3 to TRBJ2-7; 8 nucleotides align to TRBD2. This CDR3 spans 17 amino acids. Germline values: CDR1 ENHRY, CDR2 SYGVKD. V was clipped by 6 bases and J by 0 bases; unmatched bases: 13. Here the CDR3 DNA reads TGTGCCATCAGGGGGGCCCAGGGACTAGGAAGCTCCTACGAGCAGTACTTC. Translating it yields CAIRGAQGLGSSYEQYF.

The chain uses TRBV19 and TRBJ2-7; D gene ambiguous. V was pared by 3 bases and J by 0 bases, with 9 bases between. The V gene's germline CDR1 is LNHDA and CDR2 SQIVND (reference sequence). The CDR3 runs to 14 residues. This chain's CDR3 is CASSMDPSSYEQYF. The CDR3 DNA follows: TGTGCCAGTAGTATGGACCCTAGCTCCTACGAGCAGTACTTC. Filled out from reference TRBV19 and TRBJ2-7, the complete variable domain reads DGGITQSPKYLFRKEGQNVTLSCEQNLNHDAMYWYRQDPGQGLRLIYYSQIVNDFQKGDIAEGYSVSREKKESFPLTVTSAQKNPTAFYLCASSMDPSSYEQYFGPGTRLTVT.

The J gene is TRBJ2-2, the V gene TRBV27, with 10 nucleotides matching TRBD1. CDR3 size: 15 residues. In germline, CDR1 is MNHEY, CDR2 SMNVEV (reference sequence). V lost 6 bases to trimming and J lost 4 bases; unmatched junction nucleotides: 5. The CDR3 sequence is CASSFGQGGTGELFF. CDR3 in DNA: TGTGCCAGCAGCTTCGGACAGGGGGGCACCGGGGAGCTGTTTTTT.

The chain uses TRBV28 and TRBJ2-1; D gene ambiguous. The length of the CDR3 is 12 residues. V was clipped by 7 bases and J by 1 base, with 5 bases between them. The germline gives CDR1 MDHEN, CDR2 SYDVKM. The CDR3 DNA is TGTGCCAGCACCAGTTCCTACAATGAGCAGTTCTTC. Translating gives CASTSSYNEQFF.

For this clone: Additional DNA sequences in this sample encode the identical CDR3. V and J are TRBV5-1 and TRBJ2-7, with TRBD1 matching over 8 bases. V lost 0 bases, J lost 1 base, and 9 bases stayed unmatched. Germline V CDR1 and CDR2: SGHRS, YFSETQ. This CDR3 is built from 17 residues. The CDR3 reads CASSLEGVGTGSYEQYF. The DNA for the CDR3 is TGCGCCAGCAGCTTGGAAGGGGTTGGGACAGGATCCTACGAGCAGTACTTC.

This chain uses TRBV12-2 with TRBJ2-5; the tabulated D call, TRBD1, remains unverified against the DNA. TRBV12-2 represents a pseudogene. This CDR3 has 15 amino acids. The CDR3 nucleotides read TGTGCAAGTCGCCCCGCATACAGGGGGAAAGAGACCCAGTACTTC. As protein: CASRPAYRGKETQYF.

This clone was seen many times. The V call is TRBV11-3, the J call TRBJ2-1, with D perhaps TRBD1 or TRBD2 (5 bases each). The CDR3 sequence is 13 residues long. The ends were cut back, 5 bases at V and 5 bases at J, with 10 bases in the middle. Germline CDR1 and CDR2: SGHNT and YENEEA. The CDR3 sequence: CASSRGPDNEQFF. Here the CDR3 DNA reads TGTGCCAGCAGCCGGGGACCAGACAATGAGCAGTTCTTC.

The chain joins TRBV7-3 to TRBJ2-1; 10 bases map to TRBD2. The germline gives CDR1 SGHTA, CDR2 FQGTGA. The CDR3 is made up of 18 amino acids. The V gene end was trimmed by 1 base and the J gene end by 5 bases; junction bases not matched to a gene: 11. This chain's CDR3 is CASSLSASGSGRNNEQFF. CDR3 DNA sequence: TGTGCCAGCAGCTTAAGTGCTAGCGGGAGTGGTCGGAACAATGAGCAGTTCTTC.

This chain connects TRBV11-3 to TRBJ1-1; D remains unclear. Per the germline V gene, CDR1 is SGHNT and CDR2 is YENEEA. This CDR3 region has 18 residues. The V end lost 0 bases, the J end lost 1 base, and 18 bases lay between the germline ends. CDR3 in DNA: TGTGCCAGCAGCTTAGATCGAGTCAGGTCATTGAGGAACACTGAAGCTTTCTTT. Translated, it gives CASSLDRVRSLRNTEAFF.

The V gene is TRBV6-5, the J gene TRBJ2-7; 8 positions match TRBD2. Germline V gene lookup returns CDR1 MNHEY and CDR2 SVGAGI. The CDR3 spans 14 residues. V was clipped by 6 bases and J by 3 bases; unmatched bases: 7. The CDR3 sequence: CASSDPGGNYEQYF. CDR3 bases: TGTGCCAGCAGCGACCCGGGGGGGAACTACGAGCAGTACTTC.

The gene calls are TRBV27 and TRBJ2-5; 12 bases fit TRBD2. J lost 2 bases, V lost 5 bases, and 12 bases had no gene match. CDR3 length: 18 amino acids. From germline, CDR1 is MNHEY and CDR2 SMNVEV (reference sequence). CDR3 sequence reads: CASSTITTGLAGQETQYF. The CDR3 region has the DNA TGTGCCAGCAGTACCATTACAACCGGACTAGCGGGACAAGAGACCCAGTACTTC.

V and J are TRBV7-2 and TRBJ2-3, with D possibly being TRBD1 (6 bases). The V gene lost 4 bases and the J gene lost 4 bases, with 12 bases spanning the gap. CDR3 length equals 14 residues. Germline V gene data show CDR1 as SGHTA and CDR2 as FQGNSA. CDR3 sequence reads: CASSSPQGPDTQYF. The DNA for the CDR3 is TGTGCCAGCAGCTCACCACAGGGACCAGATACGCAGTATTTT.

The V and J genes are TRBV15 and TRBJ1-1; D possibly corresponds to TRBD1 (5 bases). CDR3 size: 13 residues. V was trimmed by 7 bases and J by 4 bases, leaving 13 bases between them. Germline CDR1 and CDR2: LNHNV and YYDKDF (reference sequence). The CDR3 loop reads CATTNRGLTEAFF. CDR3 in DNA: TGTGCCACCACAAACCGGGGCCTCACTGAAGCTTTCTTT.

The V gene is TRBV29-1, the J gene TRBJ1-4; D gene uncertain. Germline V gene lookup returns CDR1 SQVTM and CDR2 ANQGSEA. The CDR3 length is 14 residues. The V gene lost 4 bases and the J gene lost 4 bases, with 13 bases spanning the gap. For the CDR3, the DNA is TGCAGCGTTGCTGAGGGCGCGGGTAATGAAAAACTGTTTTTT. Translated, it gives CSVAEGAGNEKLFF. The entire variable domain, with the rest obtained from reference TRBV29-1 and TRBJ1-4, is as follows: SAVISQKPSRDICQRGTSLTIQCQVDSQVTMMFWYRQQPGQSLTLIATANQGSEATYESGFVIDKFPISRPNLTFSTLTVSNMSPEDSSIYLCSVAEGAGNEKLFFGSGTQLSVL.

This chain links TRBV11-2 with TRBJ2-6; D remains unclear. The CDR3 has 14 residues. Germline CDR1 SGHAT, CDR2 FQNNGV. Trimming removed 3 bases from V and 0 bases from J, with 3 bases in between. This CDR3 is CASSFHSGANVLTF. The CDR3 nucleotides read TGTGCCAGCAGCTTTCACTCTGGGGCCAACGTCCTGACTTTC.

This clone came up a few times. The chain combines TRBV2 with TRBJ2-7; perhaps TRBD2 as D (6 bases). The CDR3 is 14 amino acids. From germline, CDR1 is SNHLY and CDR2 FYNNEI. Trimming took off 10 bases at V and 6 bases at J, with 22 bases between the two ends. CDR3 nucleotides: TGTGCCATCCAGTCCGGGACTCCATGGGGCGAGCAGTACTTC. This gives the protein CAIQSGTPWGEQYF. Using reference TRBV2 and TRBJ2-7 for the parts outside the CDR3, the full variable domain is EPEVTQTPSHQVTQMGQEVILRCVPISNHLYFYWYRQILGQKVEFLVSFYNNEISEKSEIFDDQFSVERPDGSNFTLKIRSTKLEDSAMYFCAIQSGTPWGEQYFGPGTRLTVT.

The sample holds many counts of this clone. The chain employs TRBV4-2 and TRBJ2-1, with D perhaps matching TRBD1 (5 bases). The germline gives CDR1 LGHNA, CDR2 YNFKEQ. The germline V and J ends were trimmed by 0 bases and 5 bases, with 11 bases remaining between them. The CDR3 totals 15 residues. The CDR3 reads CASSQDLARDNEQFF. The CDR3 DNA sequence: TGTGCCAGCAGCCAAGATTTAGCCAGGGACAATGAGCAGTTCTTC.

The chain couples TRBV9 to TRBJ1-2, with D possibly matching TRBD1 (6 bases). Germline assignment: CDR1 SGDLS and CDR2 YYNGEE. V gave up 0 bases and J gave up 10 bases, with 10 bases separating them. The CDR3 length is 12 residues. As DNA, the CDR3 is TGTGCCAGCAGCGTAGTTGAGGGGGTCTACACCTTC. It is translated as CASSVVEGVYTF.

This clone was picked up many times. The rearrangement uses TRBV2 and TRBJ2-7; tentative D call: TRBD2 (6 bases). Per the germline V gene, CDR1 is SNHLY and CDR2 is FYNNEI. This CDR3 spans 15 amino acids. V lost 5 bases and J 2 bases, leaving 16 bases between the germline ends. The CDR3 region has the DNA TGTGCCAGCAGTAACACCGGGACTTATGCCTACGAGCAGTACTTC. Translation: CASSNTGTYAYEQYF.

The rearrangement uses TRBV5-1 and TRBJ2-7, with a weak D call TRBD1 (6 bases). The CDR3 sequence is 16 residues long. Germline V CDR1 and CDR2: SGHRS, YFSETQ. V was shortened by 0 bases and J by 3 bases, with 16 bases between the two germline ends. The CDR3 nucleotides are TGCGCCAGCAGCTTGGGTGGGGCCGGGACATTCTACGAGCAGTACTTC. The encoded protein is CASSLGGAGTFYEQYF.

The genes are TRBV5-1 and TRBJ2-5; D might be TRBD2 (5 bases). Germline V gene sequence: CDR1 SGHRS, CDR2 YFSETQ. Trimming took off 4 bases at V and 2 bases at J, with 21 bases between the two ends. The length of the CDR3 is 17 residues. In nucleotides, the CDR3 is TGCGCCAGCAGCCCAGGATCTCGGTCGAGCGGACAAGAGACCCAGTACTTC. This codes for CASSPGSRSSGQETQYF.

This clone was seen repeatedly, ten times or more. V gene TRBV4-2 combines with J gene TRBJ2-7, with D possibly being TRBD2 (5 bases). Germline assignment: CDR1 LGHNA and CDR2 YNFKEQ. This CDR3 has 16 residues. V gave up 0 bases and J gave up 3 bases, with 15 bases separating them. CDR3 amino acids: CASSQDLGLRDYEQYF. CDR3 DNA sequence: TGTGCCAGCAGCCAAGATCTGGGGTTACGGGACTACGAGCAGTACTTC.

The chain employs TRBV7-2 and TRBJ2-2; TRBD2 matches at 7 bases. Looked up from germline, CDR1 is SGHTA and CDR2 is FQGNSA. J was trimmed by 4 bases and V by 3 bases; bases with no gene match: 2. The CDR3 totals 14 residues. CDR3 bases: TGTGCCAGCAGCTTTTCGGGGGGCACCGGGGAGCTGTTTTTT. Its translation: CASSFSGGTGELFF.

This clone was seen a few times. The CDR3 DNA is TGCGCCAGCAGCCAAGCTGGACAGGGGGTCTCCTACGAGCAGTACTTC. Translating it yields CASSQAGQGVSYEQYF. The chain links TRBV4-1 to TRBJ2-7; 10 nucleotides agree with TRBD1. Germline-derived CDR1 and CDR2 are MGHRA and YSYEKL. This CDR3 has 16 amino acids. V dropped 1 base and J dropped 0; count of bases not matched to a gene: 3.

V and J are TRBV27 and TRBJ2-1; no firm D call. This CDR3 has 11 amino acids. The V gene lost 3 bases and the J gene lost 9 bases, with 6 bases spanning the gap. Germline CDR1 MNHEY, CDR2 SMNVEV (reference sequence). CDR3 sequence reads: CASSLGFEQFF. For the CDR3, the DNA is TGTGCCAGCAGTTTGGGGTTTGAGCAGTTCTTC.